This T cell receptor beta chain was identified in a study of CD8 T cells in ankylosing spondylitis. Whole-study results and caveats: Seven or eight highly homologous variants made up a TCR beta motif, and this motif appeared characteristic of ankylosing spondylitis blood. Reactive arthritis synovial fluid and blood were previously reported to contain some motif variants.

MiXCR, run by TCRdb on the 5' RACE reads, gives a single entry per CDR3 protein. The sample records fewer than 550,000 distinct CDR3 sequences, about 5.7% being singletons. This clonotype was seen repeatedly, ten times or more. What it binds is unknown. The V and J ends lost 2 bases and 7 bases respectively, with 5 bases between them. In germline, CDR1 is SEHNR, CDR2 FQNEAQ (reference sequence). The length of the CDR3 is 11 residues. J is TRBJ1-2 and V is TRBV7-9; D uncertain. This TCR came from a male donor with ankylosing spondylitis. Sequencing was carried out using blood, either unsorted or a sorted T cell fraction (not recorded which). CDR3 nucleotide sequence: TGTGCCAGCAGCTTAACCGCTGGCTACACCTTC. Its translation is CASSLTAGYTF.